A selection of T cell receptor beta chains follows, all from one sample in a study of cytomegalovirus exposure and HLA in healthy donors. Clones were read by immunoSEQ multiplex PCR, and TCRdb kept only the in-frame ones, dropping some. This table has roughly 140,000 clones, over 70% appearing once. The sample taken for sequencing was PBMCs. Receptor source: a man aged 40-49 years in good health and CMV-seronegative. The CDR3 runs from the conserved cysteine through the conserved F or W. Each record gives: D gene, clone size, V gene, J gene, CDR3 length, CDR3 DNA, CDR3 protein. The D gene is left open where the match is weak. Clone size is stated in some rows and not others, as once, few, many or a class when expanded.

>TRBD1|-|TRBV15|TRBJ1-5|14
TGTGCCACCAGCAGAGGGACAGGGAATCAGCCCCAGCATTTT
CATSRGTGNQPQHF
>-|-|TRBV5-1|TRBJ1-1|14
TGCGCCAGCAGCCTAACGGGAACGAACACTGAAGCTTTCTTT
CASSLTGTNTEAFF
>TRBD1|-|TRBV5-3|TRBJ1-2|15
TGTGCCAGAAGACTCGACAGGGGGTTGAGTTATGGCTACACCTTC
CARRLDRGLSYGYTF
>-|-|TRBV10-3|TRBJ1-3|15
TGTGCCATCAGTGATACGGGTTTGCCTGGAAACACCATATATTTT
CAISDTGLPGNTIYF
>TRBD1|-|TRBV5-8|TRBJ2-5|16
TGTGCCAGCAGCTCGCAGGGGGCGGGTAGCCAAGAGACCCAGTACTTC
CASSSQGAGSQETQYF
>-|few|TRBV6-1|TRBJ1-1|14
TGTGCCAGCAGTTCCTCAGGAGGATACACTGAAGCTTTCTTT
CASSSSGGYTEAFF
>TRBD2|-|TRBV12-5|TRBJ2-3|15
TGTGCTAGTGGTTGGGAAGCGGGGGCCACAGATACGCAGTATTTT
CASGWEAGATDTQYF
>-|-|TRBV9|TRBJ1-5|15
TGTGCCAGCAGCTCGGGACACCTCGGGGATCAGCCCCAGCATTTT
CASSSGHLGDQPQHF
>-|-|TRBV6-5|TRBJ1-2|15
TGTGCCAGCAGTTACTCGACCAATGGTAGCTATGGCTACATCTTC
CASSYSTNGSYGYIF
>-|-|TRBV11-3|TRBJ1-1|15
TGTGCCAGCAGCTTAGGCCGGGACACCCACCATGAAGCTTTCTTT
CASSLGRDTHHEAFF
>-|-|TRBV11-2|TRBJ2-5|14
TGTGCCAGCACCCAACCGGGATTCCAAGAGACCCAGTACTTC
CASTQPGFQETQYF
>TRBD1|-|TRBV28|TRBJ1-1|16
TGTGCCAGCAGGCGGGGGACAGGGGGCTTGAACACTGAAGCTTTCTTT
CASRRGTGGLNTEAFF
>-|-|TRBV29-1|TRBJ1-1|11
TGCAGCGTGGGAGAGGTCACTGAAGCTTTCTTT
CSVGEVTEAFF
>-|-|TRBV5-6|TRBJ1-2|12
TGTGCCAGCGAACGGCAGGCCTATGGCTACACCTTC
CASERQAYGYTF
>-|-|TRBV19|TRBJ2-5|15
TGTGCCAGTAGTTACGTCAGGGGAACTCAAGAGACCCAGTACTTC
CASSYVRGTQETQYF
>TRBD1|-|TRBV29-1|TRBJ2-1|11
TGCGGCTATGACAGGGGCCATGAGCAGTTCTTC
CGYDRGHEQFF
>TRBD1|-|TRBV7-3|TRBJ1-5|13
TGTGCCAGCAGCCAGGGGGCGAGTCAGCCCCAGCATTTT
CASSQGASQPQHF
>TRBD2|-|TRBV11-2|TRBJ2-5|15
TGTGCCAGCAGCTTAGTTCTAGCGGGGGCAGAGACCCAGTACTTC
CASSLVLAGAETQYF
>-|-|TRBV4-1|TRBJ2-3|13
TGCGCCAGCAGCCAAGAGGCGGCAGATACGCAGTATTTT
CASSQEAADTQYF
>TRBD1|-|TRBV19|TRBJ1-5|19
TGTGCCAGTAGTATTGGCAGGGTCAGGGGGACGATTAGCAATCAGCCCCAGCATTTT
CASSIGRVRGTISNQPQHF
>TRBD2|-|TRBV11-2|TRBJ2-1|15
TGTGCCAGCAGCAACCGGGACTACCTGGGGAATGAGCAGTTCTTC
CASSNRDYLGNEQFF
>TRBD1|-|TRBV9|TRBJ1-6|16
TGTGCCAGCAGCGTAGCTTTGACAGGGTGGGTGACACCCCTCCACTTT
CASSVALTGWVTPLHF
>TRBD1|-|TRBV30|TRBJ1-5|16
TGTGCCTGGAGTTACGCCGACAGGGGGGAGAATCAGCCCCAGCATTTT
CAWSYADRGENQPQHF
>-|-|TRBV18|TRBJ2-7|14
TGTGCCAGCTCACCAGTCTCAGGTTCCTACGAGCAGTACTTC
CASSPVSGSYEQYF
>-|once|TRBV7-9|TRBJ1-5|14
TGTGCCAGCAGCTTGGACACTCCCAATCAGCCCCAGCATTTT
CASSLDTPNQPQHF
>TRBD2|once|TRBV5-4|TRBJ2-5|16
TGTGCCAGCAGCTTGGCCCGGGGGAGGGGAGAAGAGACCCAGTACTTC
CASSLARGRGEETQYF
>TRBD1|-|TRBV18|TRBJ1-2|15
TGTGCCAGCTCACCTCCACAGGGGAAGGACTATGGCTACACCTTC
CASSPPQGKDYGYTF
>TRBD1|-|TRBV30|TRBJ2-7|12
TGTGCCTGGGGGACAGCCTTCTACGAGCAGTACTTC
CAWGTAFYEQYF
>-|-|TRBV11-2|TRBJ2-5|16
TGTGCCAGCAGCTTAGATAGGGGCCGGATTGAAGAGACCCAGTACTTC
CASSLDRGRIEETQYF
>TRBD2|-|TRBV27|TRBJ2-5|17
TGTGCCAGCAGTTTGGGTCTAGCGGGGGTCCTCGGGGAGACCCAGTACTTC
CASSLGLAGVLGETQYF
>-|few|TRBV21-1|TRBJ2-3|13
TGTGCCAGCAGCATGACTAGCAAAGATACGCAGTATTTT
CASSMTSKDTQYF
>-|once|TRBV6-5|TRBJ2-3|14
TGTGCCAGCAGTTACTCGGAGCTCACAGATACGCAGTATTTT
CASSYSELTDTQYF
>-|-|TRBV9|TRBJ2-5|13
TGTGCCAGCAGTTCGGACAGCAAAGAGACCCAGTACTTC
CASSSDSKETQYF
>-|-|TRBV11-2|TRBJ2-7|13
TGTGCCAGCAGCCCCGGGACAAACTACGAGCAGTACTTC
CASSPGTNYEQYF
>TRBD1|-|TRBV6-5|TRBJ1-1|14
TGTGCCAGCAGAATAGACAGGGGGCGTGGTGAAGCTTTCTTT
CASRIDRGRGEAFF
>TRBD1|-|TRBV29-1|TRBJ1-2|13
TGCAGCGTTGTAGCAGGGGGCGTCTATGGCTACACCTTC
CSVVAGGVYGYTF
>-|-|TRBV30|TRBJ1-4|13
TGTGCCTGGGCGGGATCCCAAGGGGAAAAACTGTTTTTT
CAWAGSQGEKLFF
>TRBD1|few|TRBV14|TRBJ1-4|15
TGTGCCAGCAGCCAAGTGGCAGGGGGAAGAGAAAAACTGTTTTTT
CASSQVAGGREKLFF
>-|-|TRBV2|TRBJ2-3|11
TGTGCCAGCAGTGAAGCGATTAGGTCTAGATTT
CASSEAIRSRF
>TRBD1|-|TRBV28|TRBJ1-2|14
TGTGCCAGCAGTTTATCAGGGGGCGGTAAAGGCTACACCTTC
CASSLSGGGKGYTF
>TRBD2|-|TRBV9|TRBJ2-2|15
TGTGCCAGCAGCAGACTAGCGGGGAACACCGGGGAGCTGTTTTTT
CASSRLAGNTGELFF